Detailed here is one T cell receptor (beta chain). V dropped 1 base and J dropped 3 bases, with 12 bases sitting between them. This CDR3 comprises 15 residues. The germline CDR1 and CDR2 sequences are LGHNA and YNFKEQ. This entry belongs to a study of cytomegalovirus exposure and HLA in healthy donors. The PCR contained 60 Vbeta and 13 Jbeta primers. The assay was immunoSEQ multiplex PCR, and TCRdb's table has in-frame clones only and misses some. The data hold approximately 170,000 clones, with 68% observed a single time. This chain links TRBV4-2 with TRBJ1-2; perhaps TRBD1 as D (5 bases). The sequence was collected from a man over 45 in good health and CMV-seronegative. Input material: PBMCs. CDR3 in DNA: TGTGCCAGCAGCCAAGTCTCCCAGGGTGACTATGGCTACACCTTC. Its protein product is CASSQVSQGDYGYTF.